This entry describes one T cell receptor (beta chain). The CDR3 sequence is 16 residues long. Germline CDR1 and CDR2: SGHRS and YFSETQ. Trimming cost V 0 bases and J 0 bases, with 12 bases left between them. These data belong to a study of blood T cell repertoires in COVID-19. Overall study: Material from acute and convalescent COVID-19 was sourced from the United States, Italy and Spain. In each case, the material was cDNA or gDNA derived from T cells, B-cell-depleted T cells, or PBMCs.

In the original analysis: Amplification of reference gene primers provided the estimated nucleated cell counts. Data came from immunoSEQ multiplex PCR; TCRdb stores just in-frame clones and leaves some out. That table supplies the V and J calls and clone size; D and trimming were determined from the DNA. Among around 130,000 clones listed, more than 80% were seen once. This clonotype was obtained from a woman aged 55-69 years with acute or convalescent COVID-19. The sequenced material came from peripheral blood. J is TRBJ1-1 and V is TRBV5-1; D might be TRBD1 (6 bases). The CDR3 coding sequence is TGCGCCAGCAGCTTGGGGGGGACATCACTGAACACTGAAGCTTTCTTT. It specifies CASSLGGTSLNTEAFF.